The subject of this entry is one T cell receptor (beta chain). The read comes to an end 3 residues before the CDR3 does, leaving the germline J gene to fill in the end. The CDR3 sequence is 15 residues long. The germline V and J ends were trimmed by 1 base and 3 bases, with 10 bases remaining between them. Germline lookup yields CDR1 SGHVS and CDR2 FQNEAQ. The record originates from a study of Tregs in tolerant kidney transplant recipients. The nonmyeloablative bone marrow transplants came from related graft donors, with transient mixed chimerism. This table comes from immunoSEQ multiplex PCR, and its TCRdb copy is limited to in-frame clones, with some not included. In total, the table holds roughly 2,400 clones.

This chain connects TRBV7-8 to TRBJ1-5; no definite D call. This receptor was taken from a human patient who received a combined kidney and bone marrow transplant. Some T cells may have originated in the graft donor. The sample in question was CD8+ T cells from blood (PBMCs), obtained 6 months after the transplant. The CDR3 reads CASSLVPEDNQPQHF. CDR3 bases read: TGTGCCAGCAGCTTAGTCCCAGAAGACAATCAGCCC.